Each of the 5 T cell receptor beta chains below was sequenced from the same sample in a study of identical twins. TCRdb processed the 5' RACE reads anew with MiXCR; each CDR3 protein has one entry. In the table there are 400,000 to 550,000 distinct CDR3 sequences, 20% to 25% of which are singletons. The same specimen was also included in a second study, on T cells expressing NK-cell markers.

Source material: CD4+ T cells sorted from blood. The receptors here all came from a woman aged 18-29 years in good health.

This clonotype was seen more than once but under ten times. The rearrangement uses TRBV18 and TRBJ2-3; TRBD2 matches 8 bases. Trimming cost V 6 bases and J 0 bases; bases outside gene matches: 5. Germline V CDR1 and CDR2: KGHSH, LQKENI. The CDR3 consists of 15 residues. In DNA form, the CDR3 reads TGTGCCAGCTCCATAGCGGGGCCGAGCACAGATACGCAGTATTTT. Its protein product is CASSIAGPSTDTQYF.

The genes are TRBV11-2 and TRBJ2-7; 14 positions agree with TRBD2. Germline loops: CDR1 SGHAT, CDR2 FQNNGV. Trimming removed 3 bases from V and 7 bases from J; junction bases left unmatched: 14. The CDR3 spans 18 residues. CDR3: CASSFSGGTSGSLREQYF. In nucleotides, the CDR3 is TGTGCCAGCAGCTTTTCGGGGGGGACTAGCGGGAGTCTGAGGGAGCAGTACTTC.

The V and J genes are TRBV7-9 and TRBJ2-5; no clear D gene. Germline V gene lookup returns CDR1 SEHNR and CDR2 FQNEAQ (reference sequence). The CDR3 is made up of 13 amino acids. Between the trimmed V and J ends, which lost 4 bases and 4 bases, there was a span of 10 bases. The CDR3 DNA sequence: TGTGCCAGCAGCTACCGGATTGGAGAGACCCAGTACTTC. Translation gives CASSYRIGETQYF.

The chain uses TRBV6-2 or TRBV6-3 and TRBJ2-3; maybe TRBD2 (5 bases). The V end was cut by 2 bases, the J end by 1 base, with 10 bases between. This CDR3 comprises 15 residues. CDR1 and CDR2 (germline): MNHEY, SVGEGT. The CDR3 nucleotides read TGTGCCAGCAGTTACGGGAGAACAGGCACAGATACGCAGTATTTT. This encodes CASSYGRTGTDTQYF.

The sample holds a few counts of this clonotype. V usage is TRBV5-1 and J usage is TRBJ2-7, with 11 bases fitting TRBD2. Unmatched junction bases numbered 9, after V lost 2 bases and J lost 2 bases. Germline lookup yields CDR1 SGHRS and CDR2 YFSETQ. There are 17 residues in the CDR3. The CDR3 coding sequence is TGCGCCAGCAGCTTATCGTCCGGGACTAGCGGAACCTACGAGCAGTACTTC. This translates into CASSLSSGTSGTYEQYF.